One and the same sample provided the 10 T cell receptor beta chains below, sequenced in a study of T cell responses to AZD1222 COVID-19 vaccine. Repertoires were generated with immunoSEQ multiplex PCR, while TCRdb's copy carries only in-frame clones and drops some. The table records over 100,000 clones, roughly nine tenths of them present only once. Sequencing was performed on peripheral blood, taken on day 0 of AZD1222 vaccination. These receptors all stem from an adult in good health.

J is TRBJ1-5 and V is TRBV19; D is unresolved. Trimming cost V 7 bases and J 7 bases, with 11 bases left between them. The CDR3 is made up of 12 amino acids. Per germline, CDR1 LNHDA and CDR2 SQIVND (reference sequence). The CDR3 spells CASKVGGQPQHF. The CDR3 bases are TGTGCCAGTAAGGTGGGAGGACAGCCCCAGCATTTT.

The chain recombines TRBV27 with TRBJ2-1, with 12 bases aligning to TRBD1. The J segment lost 8 bases and the V segment lost 5 bases, leaving 4 bases of the junction unmatched. Germline V gives CDR1 MNHEY, CDR2 SMNVEV (reference sequence). The length of the CDR3 is 14 residues. CDR3 sequence reads: CASSPGTGGHEQFF. The CDR3, as DNA: TGTGCCAGCAGTCCCGGGACAGGGGGCCATGAGCAGTTCTTC.

The rearrangement uses TRBV5-1 and TRBJ2-5; 11 bases fit TRBD2. The CDR3 sequence is 15 residues long. Germline CDR1 and CDR2: SGHRS and YFSETQ. V dropped 5 bases and J dropped 2; count of bases not matched to a gene: 5. The CDR3 sequence: CASRTGLAEQETQYF. DNA for the CDR3: TGCGCCAGCAGAACGGGACTAGCGGAACAAGAGACCCAGTACTTC.

In regard to this clone: Other DNA sequences in this sample translate to the same CDR3. The J gene is TRBJ1-1, the V gene TRBV6-5; D ambiguous. The V gene lost 8 bases and the J gene lost 1 base, with 8 bases spanning the gap. The CDR3 length is 12 residues. Germline values: CDR1 MNHEY, CDR2 SVGAGI. CDR3 in amino acids: CASLRENTEAFF. The CDR3 bases are TGTGCCAGCCTTCGAGAGAACACTGAAGCTTTCTTT.

The chain has TRBV5-1 and TRBJ1-5, with D tentatively TRBD1 (6 bases). CDR1 is SGHRS, CDR2 YFSETQ, per germline. V was pared by 1 base and J by 7 bases, with 15 bases between. The length of the CDR3 is 15 residues. CDR3 in amino acids: CASSLNWGAGQPQHF. For the CDR3, the DNA is TGCGCCAGCAGCTTGAATTGGGGGGCAGGGCAGCCCCAGCATTTT.

This chain connects TRBV12-3 or TRBV12-4 to TRBJ1-6; no reliable D call. V was trimmed by 6 bases and J by 9 bases, leaving 12 bases between them. The CDR3 sequence is 13 residues long. The CDR3 sequence: CASSVKGGSPLHF. CDR3 coding DNA: TGTGCCAGCAGCGTTAAGGGTGGTTCACCCCTCCACTTT.

The chain couples TRBV11-3 to TRBJ2-7; 8 bases are shared with TRBD2. The V gene end was trimmed by 2 bases and the J gene end by 3 bases; junction bases not matched to a gene: 6. Germline CDR1 is SGHNT and CDR2 is YENEEA. The CDR3 is made up of 15 amino acids. CDR3 in amino acids: CASSLMGLEHYEQYV. CDR3 DNA sequence: TGTGCCAGCAGCTTAATGGGACTAGAGCACTACGAGCAGTACGTC.

This clone was observed a single time. The genes are TRBV6-5 and TRBJ2-5; 7 positions agree with TRBD1. The CDR3 runs to 13 residues. Losses at the gene ends were 5 bases for V and 2 bases for J; bases not matched to a gene: 2. The germline V gene encodes CDR1 MNHEY and CDR2 SVGAGI. The CDR3 loop reads CASSRQGQETQYF. CDR3 bases: TGTGCCAGCAGTAGACAGGGACAAGAGACCCAGTACTTC.

V is TRBV4-1 and J is TRBJ2-5, with D perhaps TRBD1 (6 bases). This CDR3 comprises 15 residues. The germline V gene has CDR1 MGHRA and CDR2 YSYEKL. Trimming took off 3 bases at V and 2 bases at J, with 13 bases between the two ends. Here the CDR3 reads CASSQGDIPQETQYF. Here the CDR3 DNA reads TGCGCCAGCAGCCAGGGGGACATCCCGCAAGAGACCCAGTACTTC.

This chain links TRBV6-5 with TRBJ1-1, with 7 bases matching TRBD1. Unmatched junction bases numbered 7, after V lost 5 bases and J lost 1 base. The CDR3 extends over 15 amino acids. Germline V lookup: CDR1 MNHEY, CDR2 SVGAGI. CDR3 bases: TGTGCCAGCAGTCCTATCGGACAGGCGAACACTGAAGCTTTCTTT. Translating gives CASSPIGQANTEAFF.